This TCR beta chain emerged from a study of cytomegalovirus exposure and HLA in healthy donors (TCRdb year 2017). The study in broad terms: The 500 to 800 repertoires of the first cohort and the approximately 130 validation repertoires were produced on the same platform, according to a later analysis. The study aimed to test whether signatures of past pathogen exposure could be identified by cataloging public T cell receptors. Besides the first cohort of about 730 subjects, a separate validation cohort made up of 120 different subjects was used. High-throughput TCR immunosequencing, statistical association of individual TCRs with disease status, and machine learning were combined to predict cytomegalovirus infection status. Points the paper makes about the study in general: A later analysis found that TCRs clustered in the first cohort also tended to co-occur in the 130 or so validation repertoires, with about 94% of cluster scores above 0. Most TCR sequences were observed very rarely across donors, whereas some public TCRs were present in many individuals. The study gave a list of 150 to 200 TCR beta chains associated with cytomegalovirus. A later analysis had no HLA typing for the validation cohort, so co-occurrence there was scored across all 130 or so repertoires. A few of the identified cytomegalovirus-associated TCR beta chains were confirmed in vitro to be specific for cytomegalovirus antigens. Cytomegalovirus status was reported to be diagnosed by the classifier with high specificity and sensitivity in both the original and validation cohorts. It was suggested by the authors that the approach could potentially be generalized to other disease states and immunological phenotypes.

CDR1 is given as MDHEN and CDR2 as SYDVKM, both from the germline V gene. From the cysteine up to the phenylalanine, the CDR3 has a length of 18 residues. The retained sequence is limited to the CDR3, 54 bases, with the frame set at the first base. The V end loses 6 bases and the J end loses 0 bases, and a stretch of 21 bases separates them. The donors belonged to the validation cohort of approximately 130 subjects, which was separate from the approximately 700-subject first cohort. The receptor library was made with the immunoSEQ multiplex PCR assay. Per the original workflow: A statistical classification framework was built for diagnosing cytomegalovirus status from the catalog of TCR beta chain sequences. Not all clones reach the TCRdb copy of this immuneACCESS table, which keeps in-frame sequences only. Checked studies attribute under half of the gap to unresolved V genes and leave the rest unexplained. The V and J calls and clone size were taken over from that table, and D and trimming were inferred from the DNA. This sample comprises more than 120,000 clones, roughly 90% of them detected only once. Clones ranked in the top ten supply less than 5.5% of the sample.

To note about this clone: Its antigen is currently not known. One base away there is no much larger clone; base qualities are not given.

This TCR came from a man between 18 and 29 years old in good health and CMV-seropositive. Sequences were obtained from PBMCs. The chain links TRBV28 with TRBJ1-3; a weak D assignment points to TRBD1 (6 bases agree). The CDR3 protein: CASSYPGHENSSGNTIYF. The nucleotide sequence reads TGTGCCAGCAGCTACCCGGGACACGAAAATTCCTCTGGAAACACCATATATTTT.